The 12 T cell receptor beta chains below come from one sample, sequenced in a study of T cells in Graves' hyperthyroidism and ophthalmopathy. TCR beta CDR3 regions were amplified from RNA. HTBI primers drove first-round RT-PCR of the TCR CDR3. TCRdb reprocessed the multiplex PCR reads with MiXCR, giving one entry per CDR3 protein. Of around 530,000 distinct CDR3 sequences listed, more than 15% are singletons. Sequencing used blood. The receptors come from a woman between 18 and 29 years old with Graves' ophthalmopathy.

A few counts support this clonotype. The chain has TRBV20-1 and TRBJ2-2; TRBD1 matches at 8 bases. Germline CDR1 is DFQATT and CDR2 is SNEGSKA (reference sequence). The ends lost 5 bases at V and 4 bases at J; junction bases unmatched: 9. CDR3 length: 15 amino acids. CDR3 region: CSARTGQGGTGELFF. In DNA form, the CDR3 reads TGCAGTGCTCGGACTGGACAGGGTGGCACCGGGGAGCTGTTTTTT.

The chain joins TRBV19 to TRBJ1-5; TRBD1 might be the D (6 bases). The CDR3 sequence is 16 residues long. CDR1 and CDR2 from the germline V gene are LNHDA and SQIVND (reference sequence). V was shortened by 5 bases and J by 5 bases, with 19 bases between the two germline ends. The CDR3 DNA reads TGTGCCAGTAGTGCCAGACAGGACGGGCCACATCAGCCCCAGCATTTT. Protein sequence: CASSARQDGPHQPQHF.

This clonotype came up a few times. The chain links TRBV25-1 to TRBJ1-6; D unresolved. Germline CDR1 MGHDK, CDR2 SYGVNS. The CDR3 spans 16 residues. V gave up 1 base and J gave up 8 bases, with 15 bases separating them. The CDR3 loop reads CASSEFGSTFDSPLHF. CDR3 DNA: TGTGCCAGCAGTGAATTCGGCAGTACCTTCGATTCACCCCTCCACTTT.

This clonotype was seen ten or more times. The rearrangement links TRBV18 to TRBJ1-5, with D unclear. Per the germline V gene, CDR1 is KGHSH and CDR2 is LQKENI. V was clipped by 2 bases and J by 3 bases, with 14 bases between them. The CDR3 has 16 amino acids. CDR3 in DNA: TGTGCCAGCTCACCATCAGTAAAGACTCTCAATCAGCCCCAGCATTTT. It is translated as CASSPSVKTLNQPQHF.

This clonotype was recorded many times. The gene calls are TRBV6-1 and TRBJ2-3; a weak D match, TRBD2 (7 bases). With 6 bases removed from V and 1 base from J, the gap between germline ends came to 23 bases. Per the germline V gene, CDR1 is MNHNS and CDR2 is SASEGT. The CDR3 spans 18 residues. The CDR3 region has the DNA TGTGCCAGCAGGAGGGAGGGGGAAGAGCTTTCCGGCACAGATACGCAGTATTTT. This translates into CASRREGEELSGTDTQYF.

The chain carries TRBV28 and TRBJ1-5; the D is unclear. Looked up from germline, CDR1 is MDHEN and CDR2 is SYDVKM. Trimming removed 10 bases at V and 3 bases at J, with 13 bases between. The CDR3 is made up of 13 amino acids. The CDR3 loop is CATNELINQPQHF. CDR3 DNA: TGTGCCACCAACGAACTGATCAATCAGCCCCAGCATTTT.

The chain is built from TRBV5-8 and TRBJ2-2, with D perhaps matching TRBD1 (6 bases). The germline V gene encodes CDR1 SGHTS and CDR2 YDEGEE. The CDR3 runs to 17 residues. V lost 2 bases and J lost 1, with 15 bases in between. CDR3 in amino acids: CASSLYTGFGNTGELFF. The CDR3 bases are TGTGCCAGCAGCTTATATACAGGGTTTGGGAACACCGGGGAGCTGTTTTTT.

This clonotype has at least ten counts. In nucleotides, the CDR3 is TGTGCCAGCAGCGTAGGGGATTTGGCCACCGGGGAGCTGTTTTTT. It yields the protein CASSVGDLATGELFF. The rearrangement links TRBV11-1 to TRBJ2-2, with D maybe TRBD1 (5 bases). CDR1 and CDR2 (germline): SGHAT, FQDESV (reference sequence). The V and J ends lost 5 bases and 4 bases respectively, with 14 bases between them. The CDR3 is 15 residues long. Full variable domain (outside the CDR3, taken from reference TRBV11-1 and TRBJ2-2): EAEVAQSPRYKITEKSQAVAFWCDPISGHATLYWYRQILGQGPELLVQFQDESVVDDSQLPKDRFSAERLKGVDSTLKIQPAELGDSAMYLCASSVGDLATGELFFGEGSRLTVL.

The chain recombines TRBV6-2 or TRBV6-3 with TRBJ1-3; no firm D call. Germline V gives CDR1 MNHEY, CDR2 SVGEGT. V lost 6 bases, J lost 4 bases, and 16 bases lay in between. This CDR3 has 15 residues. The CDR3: CASSTPFAGGNTIYF. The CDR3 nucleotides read TGTGCCAGCAGCACCCCCTTCGCCGGCGGAAACACCATATATTTT.

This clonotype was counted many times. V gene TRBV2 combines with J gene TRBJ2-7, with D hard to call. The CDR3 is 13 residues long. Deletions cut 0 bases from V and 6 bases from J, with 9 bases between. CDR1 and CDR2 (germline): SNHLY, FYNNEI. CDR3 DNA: TGTGCCAGCAGTGAAGCGCAAGGGTCCGAGCAGTACTTC. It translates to CASSEAQGSEQYF.

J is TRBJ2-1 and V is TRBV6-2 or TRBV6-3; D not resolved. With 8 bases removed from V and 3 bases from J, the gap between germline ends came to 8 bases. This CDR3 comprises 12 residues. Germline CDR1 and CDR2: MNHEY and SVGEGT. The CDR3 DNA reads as TGTGCCAGCGGCCTCTTCTACAATGAGCAGTTCTTC. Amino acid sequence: CASGLFYNEQFF.

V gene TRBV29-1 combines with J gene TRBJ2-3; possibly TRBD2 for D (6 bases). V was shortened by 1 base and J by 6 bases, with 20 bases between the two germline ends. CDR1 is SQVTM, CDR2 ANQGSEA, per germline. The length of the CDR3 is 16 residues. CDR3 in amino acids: CSVEVPGEELMDTQYF. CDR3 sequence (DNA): TGCAGCGTTGAAGTCCCGGGGGAGGAACTCATGGATACGCAGTATTTT.